Listed here are 19 T cell receptor beta chains from one sample, sequenced in a study of early T cells in non-severe SARS-CoV-2 infection. TCRdb processed the 5' RACE reads anew with MiXCR; each CDR3 protein has one entry. In the table there are tens of thousands of distinct CDR3 sequences, about 9.8% of which are singletons. Sequencing was carried out using whole blood. Source of these receptors: an adult who was a healthcare worker with PCR-confirmed SARS-CoV-2 infection or an uninfected control (not recorded which).

The table lists this clonotype with many counts. V and J are TRBV11-2 and TRBJ2-2, with D unclear. There are 17 residues in the CDR3. The V gene lost 4 bases and the J gene lost 4 bases, with 19 bases spanning the gap. Germline CDR1 reads SGHAT; CDR2 reads FQNNGV. The CDR3 here is CASSYSRDFLATGELFF. Written as DNA, the CDR3 is TGTGCCAGCAGCTACAGCCGAGATTTTTTGGCCACCGGGGAGCTGTTTTTT.

This clonotype was counted at least ten times. This chain joins TRBV7-2 and TRBJ2-2; D gene uncertain. This CDR3 has 15 amino acids. Germline V lookup: CDR1 SGHTA, CDR2 FQGNSA. V lost 5 bases and J 1 base, leaving 11 bases between the germline ends. Here the CDR3 reads CASSKDRVNTGELFF. CDR3 nucleotides: TGTGCCAGCAGCAAGGATAGGGTGAACACCGGGGAGCTGTTTTTT. The variable domain in full, with the rest retrieved from reference TRBV7-2 and TRBJ2-2, is GAGVSQSPSNKVTEKGKDVELRCDPISGHTALYWYRQSLGQGLEFLIYFQGNSAPDKSGLPSDRFSAERTGGSVSTLTIQRTQQEDSAVYLCASSKDRVNTGELFFGEGSRLTVL.

This clonotype was found many times. The rearrangement joins TRBV20-1 to TRBJ2-1, with TRBD1 identical over 9 bases. Germline loops: CDR1 DFQATT, CDR2 SNEGSKA (reference sequence). The CDR3 extends over 14 amino acids. Losses at the gene ends were 6 bases for V and 9 bases for J; bases not matched to a gene: 12. The CDR3 sequence is CSAGGQGTLGEQFF. CDR3 DNA: TGCAGTGCCGGGGGACAGGGCACCCTAGGTGAGCAGTTCTTC.

This clonotype was observed many times. V and J are TRBV2 and TRBJ2-5; D tentatively reads TRBD1 or TRBD2 (6 bases each). V lost 3 bases and J 3 bases, leaving 14 bases between the germline ends. This CDR3 has 15 amino acids. Germline CDR1 reads SNHLY; CDR2 reads FYNNEI. The CDR3 bases are TGTGCCAGCAGTGAGAGAGGGGGGAACGAAGAGACCCAGTACTTC. Amino acid sequence: CASSERGGNEETQYF. Full variable domain (missing parts from reference TRBV2 and TRBJ2-5): EPEVTQTPSHQVTQMGQEVILRCVPISNHLYFYWYRQILGQKVEFLVSFYNNEISEKSEIFDDQFSVERPDGSNFTLKIRSTKLEDSAMYFCASSERGGNEETQYFGPGTRLLVL.

The J gene is TRBJ2-3, the V gene TRBV28; D might be TRBD2 (5 bases). The length of the CDR3 is 15 residues. The V end lost 8 bases, the J end lost 2 bases, and 17 bases lay between the germline ends. Germline V gene sequence: CDR1 MDHEN, CDR2 SYDVKM. CDR3 bases: TGTGCCAGCGCCCCGGCTAGCCGGTTCACAGATACGCAGTATTTT. Residues: CASAPASRFTDTQYF. The complete variable domain, with remaining parts taken from reference TRBV28 and TRBJ2-3, reads DVKVTQSSRYLVKRTGEKVFLECVQDMDHENMFWYRQDPGLGLRLIYFSYDVKMKEKGDIPEGYSVSREKKERFSLILESASTNQTSMYLCASAPASRFTDTQYFGPGTRLTVL.

The V gene is TRBV10-3, the J gene TRBJ1-2, with D hard to call. Trimming left V 6 bases short and J 8 bases short, with 22 bases between. The CDR3 is 15 residues long. Germline assignment: CDR1 ENHRY and CDR2 SYGVKD. The CDR3 DNA is TGTGCCATCAGCCCTACCGGACGGCTTTTGGTCGGCTACACCTTC. Amino acids: CAISPTGRLLVGYTF.

This clonotype occurred a few times. The chain is built from TRBV15 and TRBJ2-5; D perhaps matches TRBD2 (6 bases). Per germline, CDR1 LNHNV and CDR2 YYDKDF (reference sequence). The CDR3 length is 12 residues. The germline V and J ends were trimmed by 6 bases and 3 bases, with 8 bases remaining between them. CDR3 nucleotides: TGTGCCACCAGGGGAGGAAAAGAGACCCAGTACTTC. Translated: CATRGGKETQYF.

This clonotype was seen many times. The CDR3 here is CASSSVDTGELFF. The CDR3 DNA sequence: TGTGCCAGCAGTTCAGTGGACACCGGGGAGCTGTTTTTT. The chain uses TRBV12-3 or TRBV12-4 and TRBJ2-2; D is ambiguous. The CDR3 contains 13 residues. Trimming took off 4 bases at V and 3 bases at J, with 6 bases between the two ends.

This clonotype has at least ten counts. The chain joins TRBV29-1 to TRBJ1-1; D might be TRBD1 (5 bases). The CDR3 spans 15 residues. V lost 1 base and J lost 1, with 13 bases in between. The germline CDR1 and CDR2 sequences are SQVTM and ANQGSEA. In DNA form, the CDR3 reads TGCAGCGTTGAAGTGAATCCGGGGGAGAACACTGAAGCTTTCTTT. Translating it yields CSVEVNPGENTEAFF.

A remark on this clonotype: This sequence may be a read error, since a much larger clone differs from it by one base. The chain carries TRBV4-3 and TRBJ1-5; TRBD1 is a possible D gene (5 bases). Per the germline V gene, CDR1 is LGHNA and CDR2 is YSLEER. The CDR3 has 14 amino acids. Trimming removed 1 base from V and 9 bases from J, with 13 bases in between. CDR3 in amino acids: CASSQAWGGRPQHF. CDR3 nucleotides: TGCGCCAGCAGCCAAGCTTGGGGGGGACGGCCCCAGCATTTT.

This clonotype has only a few counts. This chain links TRBV27 with TRBJ2-1; D tentatively fits TRBD1 or TRBD2 (7 bases each). V was shortened by 4 bases and J by 6 bases, with 16 bases between the two germline ends. Germline CDR1 and CDR2: MNHEY and SMNVEV (reference sequence). This CDR3 region has 15 residues. CDR3 DNA: TGTGCCAGCAGTTACAAGCGGGACAGTTTCAATGAGCAGTTCTTC. This encodes CASSYKRDSFNEQFF.

This clonotype was observed at least ten times. CDR3 sequence: CASSPSSGFYNEQFF. The CDR3 region has the DNA TGTGCCAGCTCACCCTCTAGCGGATTCTACAATGAGCAGTTCTTC. This sequence joins TRBV18 and TRBJ2-1; 7 bases fit TRBD2. With V trimmed by 3 bases and J by 3 bases, 5 bases remained unmatched. CDR1 and CDR2 (germline): KGHSH, LQKENI. This CDR3 comprises 15 residues.

Concerning this clonotype: A read error may be the cause here, since a much bigger clone is one base away. The chain is built from TRBV4-1 and TRBJ1-1; D unresolved. The CDR3 covers 13 residues. From germline, CDR1 is MGHRA and CDR2 YSYEKL. Written as DNA, the CDR3 is TGCGCCAGCGGCCAAGAGAGGCCTGCTGAAGCTTTCTTT. Translation gives CASGQERPAEAFF.

The chain has TRBV11-2 and TRBJ2-2, with D perhaps TRBD1 (6 bases). V was trimmed by 1 base and J by 4 bases, leaving 13 bases between them. The CDR3 sequence is 16 residues long. Germline CDR1 is SGHAT and CDR2 is FQNNGV. The CDR3 sequence: CASSLAGVGTTGELFF. The CDR3 region has the DNA TGTGCCAGCAGCTTAGCAGGGGTTGGTACCACCGGGGAGCTGTTTTTT.

The chain carries TRBV20-1 and TRBJ2-1; no firm D call. V was cut by 3 bases and J by 9 bases, with 9 bases left in between. The germline V gene encodes CDR1 DFQATT and CDR2 SNEGSKA (reference sequence). CDR3 size: 11 residues. CDR3 sequence reads: CSARYLSEQFF. In nucleotides, the CDR3 is TGCAGTGCTAGGTACCTATCTGAGCAGTTCTTC.

Ten or more counts support this clonotype. The rearrangement links TRBV24-1 to TRBJ2-6; no firm D call. Trimming shortened V by 6 bases and J by 0 bases, and 8 bases separated the two germline ends. The CDR3 totals 15 residues. CDR1 is KGHDR, CDR2 SFDVKD, per germline. This CDR3 reads CATSSPGSGANVLTF. DNA for the CDR3: TGTGCCACCAGTTCACCAGGCTCTGGGGCCAACGTCCTGACTTTC.

This clonotype came up many times. The V call is TRBV6-1, the J call TRBJ1-1; no reliable D call. The CDR3 extends over 13 amino acids. CDR1 is MNHNS and CDR2 is SASEGT in the germline V gene. The V gene lost 3 bases and the J gene lost 6 bases, with 11 bases spanning the gap. Here the CDR3 DNA reads TGTGCCAGCAGTGAGAGCCGGTTGGCTGAAGCTTTCTTT. This codes for CASSESRLAEAFF.

This clonotype has at least ten counts. J is TRBJ1-6 and V is TRBV20-1; weak D call: TRBD1 (6 bases). In germline, CDR1 is DFQATT, CDR2 SNEGSKA (reference sequence). The CDR3 has 15 amino acids. V was cut by 1 base and J by 11 bases, with 18 bases left in between. CDR3 loop: CSARGKDRRLTPLHF. Written as DNA, the CDR3 is TGCAGTGCTAGAGGGAAAGACAGGCGTTTGACACCCCTCCACTTT.

This clonotype was seen at least ten times. The chain employs TRBV4-2 and TRBJ1-1; D unclear. Trimming cost V 0 bases and J 5 bases, with 10 bases left between them. The CDR3 has 14 amino acids. Germline CDR1 and CDR2: LGHNA and YNFKEQ. The CDR3 protein is CASSQEWRSTEAFF. The CDR3 DNA sequence: TGTGCCAGCAGCCAAGAATGGAGGAGTACTGAAGCTTTCTTT.